Listed below are T cell receptor beta chains from one sample, sequenced in a study of blood T cell repertoires in COVID-19. Sequencing was performed with immunoSEQ multiplex PCR; in TCRdb, only in-frame clones are kept and a portion is missing. This repertoire shows about 440,000 clones, less than 95% found once; its top ten account for roughly 0.66%. The specimen was PBMCs or T cells enriched from blood (not recorded which). Receptors originate from a man aged 18 to 35 who had recovered from COVID-19. CDR3s include the opening cysteine and the closing phenylalanine or tryptophan. A D gene is named only where the DNA matches it firmly. Some rows have no size entry. The others give once, few or many, or a class for an expanded clone.

J gene,V gene,clone size,D gene,CDR3 DNA,CDR3 protein
TRBJ2-7,TRBV6-5,NA,NA,TGTGCCAGCAGTTACTCGAGTGTCCGCTCCTACGAGCAGTACTTC,CASSYSSVRSYEQYF
TRBJ1-1,TRBV7-3,NA,NA,TGTGCCAGCAGCTTAAGGGCCATGAACACTGAAGCTTTCTTT,CASSLRAMNTEAFF
TRBJ2-5,TRBV29-1,NA,TRBD2,TGCAGCGGGCGGGAGGCAGAGGAGACCCAGTACTTC,CSGREAEETQYF
TRBJ1-1,TRBV2,NA,NA,TGTGCCAGCAGTGCGGGCCAGGGAAGCACTGAAGCTTTCTTT,CASSAGQGSTEAFF
TRBJ1-6,TRBV12-3/TRBV12-4,NA,NA,TGTGCCAGCAGTTTAGGGTTACACCTCCACTTT,CASSLGLHLHF
TRBJ2-7,TRBV5-1,once,NA,TGCGCCAGCAGCTTGGTCGGGTCCCTCCCACGCGAGCAGTACTTC,CASSLVGSLPREQYF
TRBJ2-7,TRBV13,NA,NA,TGTGCCAGCAGCCAGAAGGGGCTTGGGAAGCAGTACTTC,CASSQKGLGKQYF
TRBJ2-7,TRBV5-5,NA,TRBD1,TGTGCCAGCAGCCCCTGGACAGGGGGCTACGAGCAGTACTTC,CASSPWTGGYEQYF
TRBJ1-2,TRBV29-1,NA,NA,TGCAGCGTTGAAGATTTCCCGGGGGAAGGCTACACCTTC,CSVEDFPGEGYTF
TRBJ1-2,TRBV5-1,NA,TRBD1,TGCGCCAGCAGCTCCCGACAGGGAAATGACTATGGCTACACCTTC,CASSSRQGNDYGYTF
TRBJ2-3,TRBV3-1/TRBV3-2,NA,TRBD2,TGTGCCAGCAGCCCCATAGCGGGAGGTGAGAGCACAGATACGCAGTATTTT,CASSPIAGGESTDTQYF
TRBJ1-2,TRBV18,NA,NA,TGTGCCAGCTCACCTAGTTCGAGGGCGGACTATGGCTACACCTTC,CASSPSSRADYGYTF
TRBJ2-1,TRBV5-6,NA,TRBD2,TGTGCCAGCAGCTTCGGACTAGTCCATAATGAGCAGTTCTTC,CASSFGLVHNEQFF
TRBJ1-1,TRBV19,once,NA,TGTGCCATGTCGACAGCCTTGAACACTGAAGCTTTCTTT,CAMSTALNTEAFF
TRBJ2-3,TRBV10-3,NA,TRBD1,TGTGCCATCAGTGCCCGGGACAGCAACACAGATACGCAGTATTTT,CAISARDSNTDTQYF
TRBJ2-7,TRBV11-3,NA,TRBD2,TGTGCCAGCAGTCCGGGAGGACACGAGCAGTACTTC,CASSPGGHEQYF
TRBJ2-3,TRBV28,few,NA,TGTGCCAGCAGTGCCCCCGGGACAACTAGCACAGATACGCAGTATTTT,CASSAPGTTSTDTQYF
TRBJ2-5,TRBV5-1,NA,NA,TGCGCCAGCAACGACCCCGGAGGGGAGGAGACCCAGTACTTC,CASNDPGGEETQYF
TRBJ2-5,TRBV7-3,NA,TRBD2,TGTGCCAGCAGCCCTCGGGGTGGAGCGGGGGAGACCCAGTACTTC,CASSPRGGAGETQYF
TRBJ1-6,TRBV5-1,NA,NA,TGCGCCAGCAGCGTAACAGGGTTTGAAAATTCACCCCTCCACTTT,CASSVTGFENSPLHF
TRBJ2-3,TRBV19,few,NA,TGTGCCAGCGCCCTTGGCAGCGGAGATACGCAGTATTTT,CASALGSGDTQYF